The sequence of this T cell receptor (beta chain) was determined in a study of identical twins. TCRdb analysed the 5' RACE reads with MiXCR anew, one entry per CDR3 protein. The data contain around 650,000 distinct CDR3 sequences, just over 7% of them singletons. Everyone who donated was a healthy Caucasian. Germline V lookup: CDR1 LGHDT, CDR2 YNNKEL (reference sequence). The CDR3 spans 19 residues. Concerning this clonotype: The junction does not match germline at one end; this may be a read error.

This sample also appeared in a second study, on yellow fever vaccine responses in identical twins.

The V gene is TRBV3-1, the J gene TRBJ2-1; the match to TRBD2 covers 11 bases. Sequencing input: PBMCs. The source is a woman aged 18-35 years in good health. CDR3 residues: CATSRHPGTSGRGPGEQFF. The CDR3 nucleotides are TGTGCCACCAGCCGACATCCCGGGACTAGCGGTAGGGGGCCTGGTGAGCAGTTCTTC.